This T cell receptor beta chain emerged from a study of blood T cell repertoires in COVID-19. Background on the study: Samples representing acute and convalescent COVID-19 were sourced from the United States, Italy and Spain. PBMCs, B-cell-depleted T cells, or T cells were the source of the cDNA or gDNA that made up the material.

This clone was observed a single time. The CDR3 totals 15 residues. Germline V CDR1 and CDR2: SGHTA, FQGNSA. Trimming took off 1 base at V and 1 base at J, with 8 bases between the two ends. In the study's own analysis: Reference gene primer amplification yielded estimated nucleated cell counts. The method was immunoSEQ multiplex PCR; TCRdb's version includes in-frame clones alone and lacks a portion of them. V, J and clone size are taken as reported in that table, and D and trimming were inferred from the DNA itself. Of 250,000 to 300,000 clones listed, 65% to 90% are singletons. The sequenced material came from peripheral blood. This clonotype was sampled from a woman between 70 and 85 years old with COVID-19, enrolled during active disease. This rearrangement joins TRBV7-2 to TRBJ1-5; tentative D call: TRBD1 (6 bases). CDR3 loop: CASSLDQGSNQPQHF. The CDR3 DNA reads as TGTGCCAGCAGCTTAGATCAGGGGAGCAATCAGCCCCAGCATTTT.